This T cell receptor (beta chain) was retrieved from a study of blood T cell repertoires in COVID-19. Here immunoSEQ multiplex PCR was the method, and the copy in TCRdb shows in-frame clones only, minus some. The repertoire consists of hundreds of thousands of clones, with about 85% occurring once and the leading ten covering approximately 8%. The germline gives CDR1 SQVTM, CDR2 ANQGSEA. Losses at the gene ends were 7 bases for V and 4 bases for J; bases not matched to a gene: 3. There are 12 residues in the CDR3. The material sequenced was peripheral blood. The rearrangement links TRBV29-1 to TRBJ1-1; 10 bases align to TRBD1. The sequence derives from a woman at least 80 years old with acute or convalescent COVID-19. CDR3 DNA sequence: TGCAGCGGGGGACAGGGGTCCACTGAAGCTTTCTTT. Encoded protein: CSGGQGSTEAFF.